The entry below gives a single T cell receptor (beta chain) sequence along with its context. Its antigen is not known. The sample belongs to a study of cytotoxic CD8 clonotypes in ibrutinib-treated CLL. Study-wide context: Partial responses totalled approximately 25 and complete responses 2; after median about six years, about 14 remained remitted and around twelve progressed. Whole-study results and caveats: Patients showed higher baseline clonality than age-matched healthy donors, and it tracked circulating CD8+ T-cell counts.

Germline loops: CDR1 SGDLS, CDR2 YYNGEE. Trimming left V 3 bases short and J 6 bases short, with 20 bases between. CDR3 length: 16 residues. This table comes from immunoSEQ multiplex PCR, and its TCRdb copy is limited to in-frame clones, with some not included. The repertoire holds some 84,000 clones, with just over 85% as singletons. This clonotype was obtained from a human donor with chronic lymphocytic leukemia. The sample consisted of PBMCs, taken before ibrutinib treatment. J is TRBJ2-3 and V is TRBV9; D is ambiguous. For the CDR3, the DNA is TGTGCCAGCAGCGCAACCCCCACCCGACTCGACGATACGCAGTATTTT. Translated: CASSATPTRLDDTQYF.